Presented here are 7 T cell receptor beta chains from one specimen sequenced in a study of cytomegalovirus exposure and HLA in healthy donors. PCR involved 60 Vbeta and 13 Jbeta primers. The method was immunoSEQ multiplex PCR; TCRdb's version includes in-frame clones alone and lacks a portion of them. The sample holds fewer than 350,000 clones, roughly 90% seen once. Sequenced sample: PBMCs. These receptors all come from a woman aged 18-29 years in good health and CMV-seronegative.

The chain couples TRBV6-6 to TRBJ1-5; D gene unclear. The germline V gene has CDR1 MNHNY and CDR2 SVGAGI (reference sequence). The CDR3 consists of 12 residues. Trimming pared 6 bases from V and 6 bases from J, leaving 9 bases between. CDR3 sequence: CASSTLGQPQHF. DNA for the CDR3: TGTGCCAGCAGCACGCTAGGTCAGCCCCAGCATTTT.

The chain joins TRBV6-1 to TRBJ1-2; 8 bases align to TRBD1. Germline CDR1 reads MNHNS; CDR2 reads SASEGT. This CDR3 is 13 amino acids long. Trimming at V came to 6 bases and at J to 4 bases, leaving 4 bases not matched to a gene. The CDR3 region has the DNA TGTGCCAGCAGGGACAGGGCTGGCTATGGCTACACCTTC. The encoded protein is CASRDRAGYGYTF.

This sequence joins TRBV2 and TRBJ1-5, with 7 nucleotides matching TRBD1. The germline CDR1 and CDR2 sequences are SNHLY and FYNNEI. V lost 1 base and J lost 6; bases outside the gene matches: 9. This CDR3 region has 16 residues. The CDR3 DNA reads as TGTGCCAGCAGTGAAGTAAGGGGGCGGCTGAGTCAGCCCCAGCATTTT. It yields the protein CASSEVRGRLSQPQHF.

The chain couples TRBV18 to TRBJ2-7; TRBD2 aligns across 8 bases. V shed 4 bases, J shed 3 bases, and the junction held 11 bases outside the gene matches. Per germline, CDR1 KGHSH and CDR2 LQKENI. The CDR3 spans 16 residues. The CDR3, as DNA: TGTGCCAGCTCACAACCCGGGGGGGGGCCCATCTACGAGCAGTACTTC. It translates to CASSQPGGGPIYEQYF.

The chain recombines TRBV7-3 with TRBJ1-1; tentative D call: TRBD1 (5 bases). The CDR3 is 13 amino acids. Germline CDR1 and CDR2: SGHTA and FQGTGA. V gave up 2 bases and J gave up 4 bases, with 8 bases separating them. CDR3 in amino acids: CASSLGGSTEAFF. Here the CDR3 DNA reads TGTGCCAGCAGCTTAGGGGGGAGCACTGAAGCTTTCTTT.

This chain connects TRBV5-1 to TRBJ1-2; maybe TRBD1 (6 bases). There are 13 residues in the CDR3. CDR1 and CDR2 (germline): SGHRS, YFSETQ. The V end lost 3 bases, the J end lost 6 bases, and 12 bases lay between the germline ends. The CDR3 here is CASSSRGSDGYTF. The CDR3, as DNA: TGCGCCAGCAGCTCTAGGGGGTCGGATGGCTACACCTTC.

The chain recombines TRBV19 with TRBJ2-7; a possible D gene is TRBD1 (6 bases). V lost 6 bases, J lost 0 bases, and 15 bases lay in between. This CDR3 spans 15 amino acids. The germline V gene has CDR1 LNHDA and CDR2 SQIVND (reference sequence). DNA of the CDR3: TGTGCCAGTAGCACCAGTACGGACAGCTCCTACGAGCAGTACTTC. The encoded protein is CASSTSTDSSYEQYF.